What follows are 15 T cell receptor beta chains derived from one specimen sequenced in a study of CD8 T cells in ankylosing spondylitis. TCRdb ran MiXCR on the 5' RACE reads and lists one entry per CDR3 protein. The sample holds fewer than 250,000 distinct CDR3 sequences, roughly a tenth seen once. Sequencing input: blood, either unsorted or a sorted T cell fraction (not recorded which). The receptors were gathered from a male donor with ankylosing spondylitis or in good health (not recorded which).

The table lists this clonotype with many counts. This chain connects TRBV10-3 to TRBJ2-7; D is possibly TRBD1 or TRBD2 (5 bases each). Germline-derived CDR1 and CDR2 are ENHRY and SYGVKD. This CDR3 region has 13 residues. Trimming pared 8 bases from V and 3 bases from J, leaving 14 bases between. The CDR3 spells CAIGSGPRYEQYF. CDR3 coding DNA: TGTGCCATCGGATCGGGACCTCGCTACGAGCAGTACTTC.

The chain employs TRBV7-2 and TRBJ2-7, with 7 bases fitting TRBD2. The CDR3 length is 15 residues. V was clipped by 5 bases and J by 2 bases; unmatched bases: 9. The germline V gene encodes CDR1 SGHTA and CDR2 FQGNSA. Here the CDR3 reads CASSASGGRPYEQYF. In nucleotides, the CDR3 is TGTGCCAGCAGCGCCTCAGGCGGGAGACCCTACGAGCAGTACTTC.

This clonotype was detected many times. The chain carries TRBV20-1 and TRBJ2-7, with 9 bases identical to TRBD2. The length of the CDR3 is 16 residues. The germline gives CDR1 DFQATT, CDR2 SNEGSKA (reference sequence). V shed 0 bases and J 9 bases; nucleotides not matched to a gene: 15. The CDR3 region is CSARDTETSGGRGQYF. For the CDR3, the DNA is TGCAGTGCTAGAGATACGGAGACTAGCGGTGGTAGGGGGCAGTACTTC.

The sample holds many counts of this clonotype. The genes are TRBV27 and TRBJ2-2; the D gene is possibly TRBD2 (6 bases). Germline loops: CDR1 MNHEY, CDR2 SMNVEV (reference sequence). The CDR3 has 15 residues. Trimming pared 10 bases from V and 4 bases from J, leaving 19 bases between. The CDR3 spells CAIPPGGDPTGELFF. DNA of the CDR3: TGTGCCATCCCTCCCGGGGGAGATCCCACCGGGGAGCTGTTTTTT.

This clonotype has ten or more counts. The CDR3 reads CASSQEGQGSGNTIYF. As DNA, the CDR3 is TGTGCCAGCAGCCAAGAAGGGCAGGGTTCTGGAAACACCATATATTTT. The V and J genes are TRBV4-2 and TRBJ1-3; TRBD1 might be the D (5 bases). The CDR3 has 16 residues. Germline CDR1 LGHNA, CDR2 YNFKEQ. Deletions cut 0 bases from V and 1 base from J, with 10 bases between.

This clonotype was observed many times. This chain connects TRBV29-1 to TRBJ1-2; D gene uncertain. Trimming shortened V by 3 bases and J by 4 bases, and 6 bases separated the two germline ends. Looked up from germline, CDR1 is SQVTM and CDR2 is ANQGSEA. This CDR3 is built from 11 residues. DNA for the CDR3: TGCAGCGTTGACAGGTCCTATGGCTACACCTTC. It specifies CSVDRSYGYTF.

This clonotype showed up many times. Its ends do not fully match the called genes, so a read error is possible. The chain recombines TRBV12-3 or TRBV12-4 with TRBJ1-1; no reliable D call. The CDR3 loop spans 12 amino acids. CDR3 amino acids: CASSLRGDTSLF. The DNA of the CDR3 is TGTGCCAGCAGTTTACGGGGAGATACATCGCTGTTT.

This clonotype occurred a few times. V gene TRBV7-9 combines with J gene TRBJ1-2, with a possible D match to TRBD1 (5 bases). This CDR3 has 16 amino acids. In germline, CDR1 is SEHNR, CDR2 FQNEAQ (reference sequence). Trimming cost V 0 bases and J 8 bases, with 19 bases left between them. The CDR3 bases are TGTGCCAGCAGCTTAGCGGGTACAGGCGGTCTTGACGGCTACACCTTC. Translated, it gives CASSLAGTGGLDGYTF.

The table lists this clonotype with many counts. V is TRBV7-6 and J is TRBJ2-2; 14 nucleotides agree with TRBD2. J lost 4 bases, V lost 4 bases, and 8 bases had no gene match. Germline V gene sequence: CDR1 SGHVS, CDR2 FNYEAQ. The CDR3 contains 18 residues. CDR3 protein: CASSSGTSGREVTGELFF. The CDR3 DNA reads TGTGCCAGCAGCTCTGGGACTAGCGGGAGAGAAGTCACCGGGGAGCTGTTTTTT. The full variable domain, its missing parts supplied by reference TRBV7-6 and TRBJ2-2, is GAGVSQSPRYKVTKRGQDVALRCDPISGHVSLYWYRQALGQGPEFLTYFNYEAQQDKSGLPNDRFSAERPEGSISTLTIQRTEQRDSAMYRCASSSGTSGREVTGELFFGEGSRLTVL.

At least ten counts were recorded for this clonotype. The J gene is TRBJ1-2, the V gene TRBV7-8; D gene uncertain. The CDR3 is made up of 15 amino acids. V lost 5 bases to trimming and J lost 2 bases, with 15 bases between them. CDR1 is SGHVS and CDR2 is FQNEAQ in the germline V gene. CDR3 protein: CASSPRTELNYGYTF. In DNA, the CDR3 is TGTGCCAGCAGCCCAAGGACGGAACTGAACTATGGCTACACCTTC.

The chain uses TRBV3-1 and TRBJ2-2, with TRBD1 matching 8 bases. V lost 1 base to trimming and J lost 6 bases; unmatched junction nucleotides: 4. The CDR3 contains 15 residues. Germline V lookup: CDR1 LGHDT, CDR2 YNNKEL (reference sequence). The CDR3 DNA sequence: TGTGCCAGCAGCCAAGCCGGCAGGGGGCCCGGGGAGCTGTTTTTT. It specifies CASSQAGRGPGELFF.

The chain joins TRBV2 to TRBJ1-2; D might be TRBD1 (5 bases). The CDR3 runs to 13 residues. V was clipped by 8 bases and J by 0 bases, with 10 bases between them. CDR1 and CDR2 (germline): SNHLY, FYNNEI. Here the CDR3 reads CASRPGSNYGYTF. The CDR3 bases are TGTGCCAGCCGCCCAGGGTCTAACTATGGCTACACCTTC.

This clonotype appeared many times. The chain carries TRBV25-1 and TRBJ2-7; 11 bases are shared with TRBD1. CDR1 and CDR2 from the germline V gene are MGHDK and SYGVNS. This CDR3 has 14 residues. V lost 1 base and J lost 5; bases outside the gene matches: 1. The CDR3, as DNA: TGTGCCAGCAGTGAATGGACAGGGGGCAACGAGCAGTACTTC. Encoded protein: CASSEWTGGNEQYF.

The chain joins TRBV19 to TRBJ2-7; perhaps TRBD2 as D (6 bases). The CDR3 is 13 residues long. Germline loops: CDR1 LNHDA, CDR2 SQIVND (reference sequence). V gave up 6 bases and J gave up 0 bases, with 9 bases separating them. CDR3 nucleotide sequence: TGTGCCAGTAGAAGGGAGGCCTCCTACGAGCAGTACTTC. Translating it yields CASRREASYEQYF.

At least ten counts were recorded for this clonotype. The chain couples TRBV10-3 to TRBJ2-1; D unclear. The CDR3 is made up of 13 amino acids. With 2 bases removed from V and 2 bases from J, the gap between germline ends came to 4 bases. Germline V gene data show CDR1 as ENHRY and CDR2 as SYGVKD. This chain's CDR3 is CAISEKTYNEQFF. Here the CDR3 DNA reads TGTGCCATCAGTGAGAAAACCTACAATGAGCAGTTCTTC.